These T cell receptor beta chains were read from a single sample in a study of cytotoxic CD8 clonotypes in ibrutinib-treated CLL. This table comes from immunoSEQ multiplex PCR, and its TCRdb copy is limited to in-frame clones, with some not included. This table has about 270,000 clones, around 77% appearing once. The specimen comprised PBMCs, sampled at disease progression, from a patient treated with ibrutinib. The receptors here all came from a human donor with chronic lymphocytic leukemia. Both conserved end residues are part of each CDR3. Each record gives: D gene, J gene, clone size, V gene, CDR3 protein, CDR3 DNA. The D gene is left open where the match is weak. The listing skips clone size in some rows; elsewhere it reads once, few, many or a size class.

D: .
J: TRBJ2-7
size: .
V: TRBV9
CDR3: CASSPGDIYEQYF
DNA: TGTGCCAGCAGCCCGGGGGACATCTACGAGCAGTACTTC

D: .
J: TRBJ1-5
size: .
V: TRBV7-2
CDR3: CASSLSGGNQPQHF
DNA: TGTGCCAGCAGCTTATCGGGTGGCAATCAGCCCCAGCATTTT

D: .
J: TRBJ1-6
size: few
V: TRBV7-2
CDR3: CASSLKRAGYNSPLHF
DNA: TGTGCCAGCAGCTTAAAGAGGGCAGGGTACAATTCACCCCTCCACTTT

D: TRBD1
J: TRBJ1-2
size: .
V: TRBV7-2
CDR3: CASSTQGAGEYGYTF
DNA: TGTGCCAGCAGCACACAGGGGGCAGGTGAATATGGCTACACCTTC

D: TRBD1
J: TRBJ2-5
size: .
V: TRBV5-4
CDR3: CASSPQGARETQYF
DNA: TGTGCCAGCAGCCCCCAGGGGGCCCGGGAGACCCAGTACTTC

D: .
J: TRBJ2-5
size: .
V: TRBV7-9
CDR3: CASSSAWALEETQYF
DNA: TGTGCCAGCAGCTCCGCTTGGGCTTTGGAAGAGACCCAGTACTTC

D: .
J: TRBJ2-7
size: .
V: TRBV6-5
CDR3: CASSYYQLGSYEQYF
DNA: TGTGCCAGCAGTTACTACCAACTTGGGAGCTACGAGCAGTACTTC

D: .
J: TRBJ2-5
size: .
V: TRBV18
CDR3: CASSPPGRIQETQYF
DNA: TGTGCCAGCTCACCACCCGGTCGGATCCAAGAGACCCAGTACTTC

D: .
J: TRBJ2-3
size: .
V: TRBV5-1
CDR3: CASSWGQASDTQYF
DNA: TGCGCCAGCAGCTGGGGGCAGGCATCAGATACGCAGTATTTT

D: .
J: TRBJ2-7
size: .
V: TRBV4-1
CDR3: CASSQRAGAASYEQYF
DNA: TGCGCCAGCAGCCAAAGGGCGGGGGCAGCCTCCTACGAGCAGTACTTC

D: TRBD1
J: TRBJ1-4
size: .
V: TRBV6-5
CDR3: CASREDRGSEKLFF
DNA: TGTGCCAGCAGGGAAGACAGGGGGAGTGAAAAACTGTTTTTT

D: .
J: TRBJ2-3
size: .
V: TRBV7-2
CDR3: CASSLRGSDTDTQYF
DNA: TGTGCCAGCAGCTTGCGAGGGAGTGACACAGATACGCAGTATTTT

D: .
J: TRBJ2-7
size: .
V: TRBV19
CDR3: CAVEGTSYEQYF
DNA: TGTGCCGTGGAGGGGACCTCCTACGAGCAGTACTTC

D: TRBD2
J: TRBJ2-1
size: .
V: TRBV9
CDR3: CASSSSGRNHNEQFF
DNA: TGTGCCAGCAGCTCTAGCGGGAGGAACCACAATGAGCAGTTCTTC

D: TRBD2
J: TRBJ2-7
size: once
V: TRBV28
CDR3: CASSSPGLAGGSHF
DNA: TGTGCCAGCAGTTCCCCAGGACTAGCGGGGGGATCACACTTC

D: .
J: TRBJ1-2
size: few
V: TRBV5-6
CDR3: CASSTLGAIYGYTF
DNA: TGTGCCAGCAGTACACTGGGAGCTATCTATGGCTACACCTTC

D: TRBD1
J: TRBJ2-4
size: .
V: TRBV5-6
CDR3: CASSGQGAKNIQYF
DNA: TGTGCCAGCAGCGGACAGGGGGCCAAAAACATTCAGTACTTC

D: .
J: TRBJ2-3
size: .
V: TRBV6-5
CDR3: CASSRIDSWVDTQYF
DNA: TGTGCCAGCAGTAGGATCGACTCCTGGGTAGATACGCAGTATTTT

D: .
J: TRBJ1-1
size: once
V: TRBV5-4
CDR3: CASSLRGGVSPNTEAFF
DNA: TGTGCCAGCAGCTTACGGGGGGGCGTTTCCCCGAACACTGAAGCTTTCTTT

D: .
J: TRBJ2-7
size: .
V: TRBV5-4
CDR3: CASSNKGPADEQYF
DNA: TGTGCCAGCAGCAATAAGGGACCGGCCGACGAGCAGTACTTC

D: .
J: TRBJ2-3
size: .
V: TRBV12-5
CDR3: CASGLVLKGRVGADTQYF
DNA: TGTGCTAGTGGTTTGGTATTAAAGGGCAGGGTAGGCGCAGATACGCAGTATTTT

D: .
J: TRBJ1-1
size: .
V: TRBV10-2
CDR3: CASSATRGAGEAFF
DNA: TGCGCCAGCAGCGCGACTAGGGGCGCGGGTGAAGCTTTCTTT

D: TRBD2
J: TRBJ2-5
size: .
V: TRBV5-4
CDR3: CASSFGGAGGEETQYF
DNA: TGTGCCAGCAGCTTCGGCGGAGCGGGGGGCGAAGAGACCCAGTACTTC

D: TRBD2
J: TRBJ2-1
size: .
V: TRBV4-1
CDR3: CASSQVITSGNNEQFF
DNA: TGCGCCAGCAGCCAAGTAATCACTAGCGGGAACAATGAGCAGTTCTTC

D: .
J: TRBJ1-5
size: .
V: TRBV5-6
CDR3: CASSFKQGRNQPQHF
DNA: TGTGCCAGCAGCTTCAAACAGGGTCGGAATCAGCCCCAGCATTTT

D: .
J: TRBJ1-1
size: .
V: TRBV29-1
CDR3: CSVVKSGVVTEAFF
DNA: TGCAGCGTTGTGAAGTCGGGGGTGGTCACTGAAGCTTTCTTT

D: .
J: TRBJ2-2
size: .
V: TRBV5-6
CDR3: CASSRRPLRGPGELFF
DNA: TGTGCCAGCAGCCGGAGGCCCCTGAGGGGACCCGGGGAGCTGTTTTTT

D: .
J: TRBJ2-3
size: .
V: TRBV10-3
CDR3: CAISESRRGWTGDTQYF
DNA: TGTGCCATCAGTGAGTCCAGGAGGGGGTGGACGGGAGATACGCAGTATTTT

D: .
J: TRBJ2-1
size: .
V: TRBV11-2
CDR3: CASSLVGGEGRGDYNEQFF
DNA: TGTGCCAGCAGCTTAGTTGGGGGAGAGGGGCGCGGGGACTACAATGAGCAGTTCTTC

D: TRBD1
J: TRBJ1-2
size: .
V: TRBV4-1
CDR3: CASSRPSVGQGRFYGYTF
DNA: TGCGCCAGCAGCCGACCCTCCGTGGGACAGGGGAGATTCTATGGCTACACCTTC

D: .
J: TRBJ2-7
size: .
V: TRBV11-2
CDR3: CASRETWAYEQYF
DNA: TGTGCCAGCAGAGAGACATGGGCCTACGAGCAGTACTTC

D: .
J: TRBJ2-2
size: once
V: TRBV9
CDR3: CASSRNDFGPDTGELFF
DNA: TGTGCCAGCAGCCGCAATGATTTTGGTCCCGACACCGGGGAGCTGTTTTTT

D: TRBD1
J: TRBJ1-2
size: .
V: TRBV7-8
CDR3: CASSSRQGAHYGYTF
DNA: TGTGCCAGCAGCTCTCGACAGGGGGCCCATTATGGCTACACCTTC

D: .
J: TRBJ2-5
size: .
V: TRBV27
CDR3: CASSPHQAPGAETQYF
DNA: TGTGCCAGCAGTCCCCATCAGGCCCCGGGGGCAGAGACCCAGTACTTC

D: .
J: TRBJ2-5
size: .
V: TRBV7-3
CDR3: CASSLTLGRRETQYF
DNA: TGTGCCAGCAGCTTAACCCTAGGGAGGCGGGAGACCCAGTACTTC

D: .
J: TRBJ1-1
size: .
V: TRBV13
CDR3: CASGGLNTEAFF
DNA: TGTGCCAGTGGGGGATTGAACACTGAAGCTTTCTTT

D: TRBD2
J: TRBJ2-3
size: .
V: TRBV29-1
CDR3: CSVESGSVRDTQYF
DNA: TGCAGCGTTGAAAGCGGGAGTGTTAGGGATACGCAGTATTTT

D: TRBD1
J: TRBJ1-2
size: few
V: TRBV29-1
CDR3: CSVEGGTGTYGYTF
DNA: TGCAGCGTTGAAGGTGGGACAGGGACCTATGGCTACACCTTC

D: .
J: TRBJ1-2
size: few
V: TRBV20-1
CDR3: CSRTSGYGYTF
DNA: TGCAGTCGAACTTCGGGTTATGGCTACACCTTC

D: .
J: TRBJ1-2
size: .
V: TRBV6-6
CDR3: CANSLTGNYGYTF
DNA: TGTGCCAACTCTTTAACAGGGAACTATGGCTACACCTTC

D: TRBD1
J: TRBJ2-1
size: .
V: TRBV9
CDR3: CASSVEQGAAYNEQFF
DNA: TGTGCCAGCAGCGTAGAGCAGGGGGCGGCCTACAATGAGCAGTTCTTC

D: TRBD1
J: TRBJ2-3
size: .
V: TRBV29-1
CDR3: CSVEGQGPPDTQYF
DNA: TGCAGCGTTGAAGGACAGGGCCCACCAGATACGCAGTATTTT

D: TRBD1
J: TRBJ1-5
size: few
V: TRBV7-8
CDR3: CASSAHGGDSHQPQHF
DNA: TGTGCCAGCAGCGCCCACGGGGGGGACAGCCATCAGCCCCAGCATTTT

D: TRBD2
J: TRBJ2-3
size: .
V: TRBV6-4
CDR3: CASSEVIWTSGYTDTQYF
DNA: TGTGCCAGCAGTGAAGTGATCTGGACTAGCGGCTACACAGATACGCAGTATTTT

D: .
J: TRBJ1-1
size: .
V: TRBV2
CDR3: CASSEYGGRNTEAFF
DNA: TGTGCCAGCAGTGAATACGGGGGTCGGAACACTGAAGCTTTCTTT

D: .
J: TRBJ2-5
size: .
V: TRBV9
CDR3: CASSVGSGRETQYF
DNA: TGTGCCAGCAGCGTAGGGTCGGGACGGGAGACCCAGTACTTC

D: .
J: TRBJ2-2
size: .
V: TRBV18
CDR3: CASSPPTFPGLTNTGELFF
DNA: TGTGCCAGCTCCCCCCCAACCTTTCCGGGACTTACGAACACCGGGGAGCTGTTTTTT

D: .
J: TRBJ2-5
size: .
V: TRBV6-6
CDR3: CASSSRTYQETQYF
DNA: TGTGCCAGCAGTAGCAGAACGTACCAAGAGACCCAGTACTTC

D: TRBD1
J: TRBJ1-1
size: .
V: TRBV5-1
CDR3: CASSSTGDRNTEAFF
DNA: TGCGCCAGCAGCTCGACAGGGGATCGGAACACTGAAGCTTTCTTT

D: .
J: TRBJ1-4
size: .
V: TRBV7-6
CDR3: CASSLVGRESEKLFF
DNA: TGTGCCAGCAGCTTAGTCGGGAGGGAGAGCGAAAAACTGTTTTTT

D: TRBD1
J: TRBJ1-1
size: .
V: TRBV6-9
CDR3: CASNRDSGAFF
DNA: TGTGCCAGCAACCGGGACAGTGGAGCTTTCTTT

D: TRBD1
J: TRBJ2-5
size: .
V: TRBV5-1
CDR3: CASSLGQGQETQYF
DNA: TGCGCCAGCAGCTTGGGACAGGGGCAAGAGACCCAGTACTTC